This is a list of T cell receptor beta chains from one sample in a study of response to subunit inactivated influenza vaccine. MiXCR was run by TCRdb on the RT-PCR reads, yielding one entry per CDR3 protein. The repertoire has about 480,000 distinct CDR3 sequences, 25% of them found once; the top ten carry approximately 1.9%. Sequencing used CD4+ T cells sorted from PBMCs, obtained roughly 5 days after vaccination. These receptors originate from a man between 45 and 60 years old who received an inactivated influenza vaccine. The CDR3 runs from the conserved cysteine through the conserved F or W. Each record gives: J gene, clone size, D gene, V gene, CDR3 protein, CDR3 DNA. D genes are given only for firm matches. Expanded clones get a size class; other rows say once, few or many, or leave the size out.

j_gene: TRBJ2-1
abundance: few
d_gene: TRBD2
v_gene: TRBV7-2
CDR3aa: CASSSERDSYNEQFF
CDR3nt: TGTGCCAGCAGCTCCGAGCGGGACTCCTACAATGAGCAGTTCTTC

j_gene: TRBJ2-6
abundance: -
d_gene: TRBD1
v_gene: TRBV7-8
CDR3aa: CASSLLRGPFTGANVLTF
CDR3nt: TGTGCCAGCAGCTTACTGAGGGGGCCCTTTACTGGGGCCAACGTCCTGACTTTC

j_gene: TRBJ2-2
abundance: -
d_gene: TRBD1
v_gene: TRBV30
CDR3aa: CAAQGAGTGELFF
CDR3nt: TGTGCCGCACAGGGGGCGGGCACCGGGGAGCTGTTTTTT

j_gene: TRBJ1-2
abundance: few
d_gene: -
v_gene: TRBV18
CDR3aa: CASSPETNYGYTF
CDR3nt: TGTGCCAGCTCACCAGAGACAAACTATGGCTACACCTTC

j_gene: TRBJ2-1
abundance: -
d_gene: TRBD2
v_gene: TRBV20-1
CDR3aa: CSARNAGTSSNEQFF
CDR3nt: TGCAGTGCTAGAAATGCCGGGACTAGCAGCAATGAGCAGTTCTTC

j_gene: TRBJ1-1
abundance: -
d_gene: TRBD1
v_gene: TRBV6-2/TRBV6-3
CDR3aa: CASSPIRQGLSSF
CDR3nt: TGTGCCAGCAGCCCTATCAGACAGGGCCTTAGCTCGTTT

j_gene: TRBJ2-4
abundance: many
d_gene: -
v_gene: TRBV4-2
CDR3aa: CASSQDGKGGIGKNIQYF
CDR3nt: TGTGCCAGCAGCCAAGATGGGAAGGGGGGGATTGGCAAAAACATTCAGTACTTC

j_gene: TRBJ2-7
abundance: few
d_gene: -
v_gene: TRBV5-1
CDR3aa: CASSTGQGVRHEQYF
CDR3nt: TGCGCCAGCAGCACCGGCCAGGGTGTTAGGCACGAGCAGTACTTC

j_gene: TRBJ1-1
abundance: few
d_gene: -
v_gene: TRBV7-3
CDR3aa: CASSLNRETEAFF
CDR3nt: TGTGCCAGCAGCTTAAATAGGGAAACTGAAGCTTTCTTT

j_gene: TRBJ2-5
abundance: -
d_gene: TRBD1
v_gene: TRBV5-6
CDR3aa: CASSIYRGTQYF
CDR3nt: TGTGCCAGCAGCATCTACAGGGGGACCCAGTACTTC

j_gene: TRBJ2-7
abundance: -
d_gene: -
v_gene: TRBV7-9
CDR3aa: CASSLGSRNGNYEQYF
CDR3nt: TGTGCCAGCAGCTTAGGATCTAGAAACGGGAACTACGAGCAGTACTTC

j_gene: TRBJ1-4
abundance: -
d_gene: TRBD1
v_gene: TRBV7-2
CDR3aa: CASSLASGGNEKLFF
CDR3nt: TGTGCCAGCAGCTTAGCGTCAGGGGGCAATGAAAAACTGTTTTTT

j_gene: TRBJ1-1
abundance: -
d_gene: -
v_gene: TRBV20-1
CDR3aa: CSARSDPNTEAFF
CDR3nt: TGCAGTGCTAGGTCCGATCCGAACACTGAAGCTTTCTTT

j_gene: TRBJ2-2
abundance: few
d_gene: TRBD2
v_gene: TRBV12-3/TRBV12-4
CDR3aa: CASSLAPGGTGELFF
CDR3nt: TGTGCCAGCAGTCTGGCCCCCGGGGGGACCGGGGAGCTGTTTTTT

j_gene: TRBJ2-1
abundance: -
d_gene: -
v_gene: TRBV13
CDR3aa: CASSLGKSRNEQFF
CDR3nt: TGTGCCAGCAGCCTAGGAAAAAGTCGGAATGAGCAGTTCTTC

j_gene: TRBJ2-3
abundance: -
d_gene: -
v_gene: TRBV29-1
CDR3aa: CSVDRVPSTDTQYF
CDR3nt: TGCAGCGTTGACCGGGTTCCGAGCACAGATACGCAGTATTTT

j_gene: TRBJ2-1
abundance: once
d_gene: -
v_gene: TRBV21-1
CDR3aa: CASSKNPRLYNEQFF
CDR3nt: TGTGCCAGCAGCAAAAACCCTCGGCTCTACAATGAGCAGTTCTTC

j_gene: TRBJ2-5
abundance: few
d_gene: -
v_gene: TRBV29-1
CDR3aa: CSVEVVLGETQYF
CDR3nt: TGCAGCGTTGAAGTGGTATTGGGGGAGACCCAGTACTTC

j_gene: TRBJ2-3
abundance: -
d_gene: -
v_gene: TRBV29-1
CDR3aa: CSGRQSRSDTQYF
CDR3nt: TGCAGCGGGCGACAGTCCCGATCAGATACGCAGTATTTT

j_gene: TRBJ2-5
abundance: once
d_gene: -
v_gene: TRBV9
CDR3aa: CASSVGNSGFWETQYF
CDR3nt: TGTGCCAGCAGCGTAGGAAACAGTGGCTTTTGGGAGACCCAGTACTTC

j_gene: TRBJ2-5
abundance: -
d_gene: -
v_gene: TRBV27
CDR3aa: CASSLVGLEETQYF
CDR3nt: TGTGCCAGCAGTTTAGTAGGGTTAGAGGAGACCCAGTACTTC

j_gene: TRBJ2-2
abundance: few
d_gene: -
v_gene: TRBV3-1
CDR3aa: CASSQGGWTGELFF
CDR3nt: TGTGCCAGCAGCCAAGGGGGTTGGACCGGGGAGCTGTTTTTT

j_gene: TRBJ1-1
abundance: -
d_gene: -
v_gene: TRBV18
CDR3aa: CASSPPANTEAFF
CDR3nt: TGTGCCAGCTCACCACCGGCAAACACTGAAGCTTTCTTT

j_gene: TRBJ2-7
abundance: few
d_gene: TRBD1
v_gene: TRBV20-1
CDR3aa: CSANDRGYEQYF
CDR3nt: TGCAGTGCTAACGACAGGGGGTACGAGCAGTACTTC

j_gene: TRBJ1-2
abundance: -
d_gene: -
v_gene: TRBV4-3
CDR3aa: CASSQDPGTMYGYTF
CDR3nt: TGCGCCAGCAGCCAAGACCCCGGGACAATGTATGGCTACACCTTC

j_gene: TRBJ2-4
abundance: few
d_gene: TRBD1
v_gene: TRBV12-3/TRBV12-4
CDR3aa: CASSFRQGANIQYF
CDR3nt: TGTGCCAGCAGTTTTCGTCAGGGGGCGAACATTCAGTACTTC

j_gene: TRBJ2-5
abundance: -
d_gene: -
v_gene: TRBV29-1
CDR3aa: CSVAGASKETQYF
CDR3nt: TGCAGCGTTGCCGGGGCTTCCAAAGAGACCCAGTACTTC

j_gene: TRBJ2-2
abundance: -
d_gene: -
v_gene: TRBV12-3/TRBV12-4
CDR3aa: CASSLRRQRNTGELFF
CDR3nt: TGTGCCAGCAGTTTACGTCGACAAAGGAACACCGGGGAGCTGTTTTTT

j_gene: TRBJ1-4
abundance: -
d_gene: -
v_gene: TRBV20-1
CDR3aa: CSARVSGQLNEKLFF
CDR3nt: TGCAGTGCTAGAGTCTCCGGACAGCTTAATGAAAAACTGTTTTTT

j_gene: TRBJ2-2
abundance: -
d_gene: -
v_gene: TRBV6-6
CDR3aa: CASSTWDTGELFF
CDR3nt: TGTGCCAGCAGTACCTGGGACACCGGGGAGCTGTTTTTT

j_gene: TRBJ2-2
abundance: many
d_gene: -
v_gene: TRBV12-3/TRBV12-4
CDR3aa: CASSLMGGRNTGELFF
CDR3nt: TGTGCCAGCAGTTTGATGGGGGGCCGGAACACCGGGGAGCTGTTTTTT

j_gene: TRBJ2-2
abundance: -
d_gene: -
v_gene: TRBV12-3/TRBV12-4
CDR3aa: CASRRQPANTGELFF
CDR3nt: TGTGCCAGCAGAAGACAGCCAGCGAACACCGGGGAGCTGTTTTTT

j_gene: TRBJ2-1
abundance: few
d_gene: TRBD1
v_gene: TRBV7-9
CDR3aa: CASSLESGQGGNEQFF
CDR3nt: TGTGCCAGCAGCTTGGAATCGGGACAGGGTGGCAATGAGCAGTTCTTC

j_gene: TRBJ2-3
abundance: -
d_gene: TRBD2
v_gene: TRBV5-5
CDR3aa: CASSLGLARKRQYF
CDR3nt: TGTGCCAGCAGCTTGGGACTAGCAAGGAAAAGGCAGTATTTT

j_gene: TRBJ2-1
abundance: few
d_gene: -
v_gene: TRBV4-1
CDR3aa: CASSGLGGGYYNEQFF
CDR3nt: TGCGCCAGCAGCGGGTTAGGGGGGGGCTATTACAATGAGCAGTTCTTC

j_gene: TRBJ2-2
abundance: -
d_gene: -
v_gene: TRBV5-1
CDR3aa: CASSKDGNTGELFF
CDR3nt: TGCGCCAGCAGCAAGGACGGGAACACCGGGGAGCTGTTTTTT

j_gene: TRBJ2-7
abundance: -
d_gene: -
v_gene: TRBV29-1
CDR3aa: CSFSAGRAYEQYF
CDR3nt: TGCAGTTTCTCCGCGGGCCGAGCCTACGAGCAGTACTTC

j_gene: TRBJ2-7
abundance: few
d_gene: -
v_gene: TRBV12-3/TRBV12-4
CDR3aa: CASSPGRLLLITYEQYF
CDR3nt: TGTGCCAGCAGCCCGGGACGCCTGCTATTAATAACCTACGAGCAGTACTTC

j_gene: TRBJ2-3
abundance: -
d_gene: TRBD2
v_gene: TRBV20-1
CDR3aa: CSARATSGGHTDTQYF
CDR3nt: TGCAGTGCTAGGGCGACTAGCGGGGGACACACAGATACGCAGTATTTT

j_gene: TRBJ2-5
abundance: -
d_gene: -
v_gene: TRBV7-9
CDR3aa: CASSLGSGAPETQYF
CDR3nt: TGTGCCAGCAGCTTAGGGAGTGGGGCGCCAGAGACCCAGTACTTC

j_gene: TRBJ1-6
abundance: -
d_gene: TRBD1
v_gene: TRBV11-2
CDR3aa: CASSSPIMTGGSYNSPLHF
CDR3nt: TGTGCCAGCAGCAGCCCAATTATGACAGGGGGATCCTATAATTCACCCCTCCACTTT

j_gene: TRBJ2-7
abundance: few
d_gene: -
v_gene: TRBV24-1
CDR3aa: CATSDSAGLIFYTYEQYF
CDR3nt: TGTGCCACCAGTGATTCGGCAGGCCTTATTTTTTATACCTACGAGCAGTACTTC

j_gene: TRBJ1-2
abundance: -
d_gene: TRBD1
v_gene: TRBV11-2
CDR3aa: CASSRNVDRVSYGYTF
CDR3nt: TGTGCCAGCAGCCGGAACGTGGACAGGGTATCCTATGGCTACACCTTC

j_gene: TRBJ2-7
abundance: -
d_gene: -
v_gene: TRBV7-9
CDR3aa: CASSTGQGGPRYEQYF
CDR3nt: TGTGCCAGCAGCACCGGACAGGGAGGGCCCCGGTACGAGCAGTACTTC

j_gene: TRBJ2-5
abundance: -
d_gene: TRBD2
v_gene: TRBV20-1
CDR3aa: CSANDLAGGETQYF
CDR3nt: TGCAGTGCTAACGACCTAGCGGGAGGTGAGACCCAGTACTTC

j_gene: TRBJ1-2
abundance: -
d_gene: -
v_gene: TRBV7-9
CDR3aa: CASSREGYGYTF
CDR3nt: TGTGCCAGCAGCCGAGAAGGTTATGGCTACACCTTC

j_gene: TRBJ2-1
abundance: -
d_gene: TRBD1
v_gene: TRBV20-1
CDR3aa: CSASVRTGTENEQFF
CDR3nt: TGCAGTGCTAGTGTACGGACAGGGACTGAAAATGAGCAGTTCTTC

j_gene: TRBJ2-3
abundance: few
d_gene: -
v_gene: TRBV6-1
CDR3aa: CASIPPGWQGGIDTQYF
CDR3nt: TGTGCCAGCATCCCACCCGGGTGGCAGGGAGGAATAGATACGCAGTATTTT

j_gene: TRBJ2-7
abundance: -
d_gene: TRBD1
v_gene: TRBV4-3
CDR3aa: CASSQAYGTGRSEQYF
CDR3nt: TGCGCCAGCAGCCAAGCCTACGGGACAGGACGTTCCGAGCAGTACTTC

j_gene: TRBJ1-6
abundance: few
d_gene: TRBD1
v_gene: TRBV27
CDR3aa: CASSTDRGSPLHF
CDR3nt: TGTGCCAGCAGTACGGACAGGGGATCACCCCTCCACTTT

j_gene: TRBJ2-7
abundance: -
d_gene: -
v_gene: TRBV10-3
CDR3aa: CAISDGHYEQYF
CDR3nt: TGTGCCATCAGTGACGGACATTACGAGCAGTACTTC

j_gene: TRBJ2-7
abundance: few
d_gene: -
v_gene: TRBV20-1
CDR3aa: CSASRGSYEQYF
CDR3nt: TGCAGTGCTAGTAGGGGATCCTACGAGCAGTACTTC

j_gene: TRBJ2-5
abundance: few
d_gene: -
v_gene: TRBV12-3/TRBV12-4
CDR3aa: CASSYMVSQETQYF
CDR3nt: TGTGCCAGCAGTTACATGGTCAGCCAAGAGACCCAGTACTTC

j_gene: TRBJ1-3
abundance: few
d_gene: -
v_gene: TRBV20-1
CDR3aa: CSASQGLSGNTIYF
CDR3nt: TGCAGTGCTAGTCAGGGTCTCTCTGGAAACACCATATATTTT